This T cell receptor beta chain was retrieved from a study of cytomegalovirus exposure and HLA in healthy donors. Findings and limits, study-wide: A later examination showed that TCR association rates differed by HLA locus, with DRB1 most and HLA-C fewest. A missense DCLRE1C variant was associated with V- and J-gene trimming of TCR beta chains in a later analysis, and an independent cohort replicated the association.

A multiplex PCR was run with 60 Vbeta primers and 13 Jbeta primers. Sequencing was performed with immunoSEQ multiplex PCR; in TCRdb, only in-frame clones are kept and a portion is missing. The sample yields 85,000 to 130,000 clones, 75% to 80% seen once. CDR3 length: 15 amino acids. The V and J ends lost 7 bases and 6 bases, in that order; junction bases with no gene match: 9. The germline gives CDR1 LNHDA, CDR2 SQIVND (reference sequence). As concerns this clone: The antigen is unknown.

J is TRBJ2-2 and V is TRBV19, with 9 bases aligning to TRBD2. This TCR was sampled from a man in his sixties in good health and CMV-seropositive. Sequencing was done on a sample of PBMCs. The CDR3 spells CASTDSGGHPGELFF. CDR3 DNA: TGTGCCAGTACTGATAGCGGGGGCCACCCCGGGGAGCTGTTTTTT.